Described below is a single T cell receptor beta chain sequence and its context. The antigen remains unidentified. These data are taken from a study of identical twins' blood T cells. TCRdb re-analysed the 5' RACE reads in MiXCR, keeping a single row per CDR3 protein. The sample includes around 380,000 distinct CDR3 sequences, about 28% of them seen just once. The length of the CDR3 is 15 residues. V shed 2 bases and J shed 3 bases, with 13 bases lying between them. Study conclusions and caveats: Twins reportedly had markedly more similar V usage than unrelated donors, even among out-of-frame TCRbeta clonotypes.

This sequence was found in a woman aged 18 to 50 in good health. The chain couples TRBV12-3 or TRBV12-4 to TRBJ1-2; maybe TRBD1 (6 bases). Sequenced: PBMCs. CDR3 nucleotides: TGTGCCAGCAGTTTACCACAGGGTGTCGACTATGGCTACACCTTC. As protein: CASSLPQGVDYGYTF.